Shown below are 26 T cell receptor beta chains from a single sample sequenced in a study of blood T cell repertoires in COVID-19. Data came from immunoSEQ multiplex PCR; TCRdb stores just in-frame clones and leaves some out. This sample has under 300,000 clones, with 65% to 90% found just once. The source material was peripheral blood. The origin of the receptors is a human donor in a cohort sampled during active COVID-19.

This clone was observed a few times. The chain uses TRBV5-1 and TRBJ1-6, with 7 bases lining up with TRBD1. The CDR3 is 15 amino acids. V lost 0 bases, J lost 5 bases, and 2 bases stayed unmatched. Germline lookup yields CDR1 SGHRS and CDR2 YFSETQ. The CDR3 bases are TGCGCCAGCAGCTTGGGACAGGGCAATAATTCACCCCTCCACTTT. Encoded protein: CASSLGQGNNSPLHF.

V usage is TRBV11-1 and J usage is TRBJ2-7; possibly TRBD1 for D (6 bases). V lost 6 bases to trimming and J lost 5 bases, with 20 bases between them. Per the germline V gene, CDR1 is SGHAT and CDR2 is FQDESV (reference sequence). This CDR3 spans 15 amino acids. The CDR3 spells CASRSKTGARHEQYF. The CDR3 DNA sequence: TGTGCCAGCAGGTCAAAGACAGGCGCGCGCCACGAGCAGTACTTC.

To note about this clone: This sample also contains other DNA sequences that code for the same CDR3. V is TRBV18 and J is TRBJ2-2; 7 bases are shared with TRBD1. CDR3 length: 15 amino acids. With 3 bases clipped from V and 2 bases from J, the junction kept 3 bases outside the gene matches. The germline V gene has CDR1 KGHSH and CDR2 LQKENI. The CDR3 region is CASSPGTANTGELFF. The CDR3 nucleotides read TGTGCCAGCTCACCGGGGACAGCCAACACCGGGGAGCTGTTTTTT.

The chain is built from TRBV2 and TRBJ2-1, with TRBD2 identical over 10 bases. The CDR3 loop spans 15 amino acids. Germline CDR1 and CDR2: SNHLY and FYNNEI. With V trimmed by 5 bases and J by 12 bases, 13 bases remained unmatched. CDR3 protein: CASSPGTSVPVGQFF. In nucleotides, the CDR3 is TGTGCCAGCAGTCCCGGGACTAGCGTTCCAGTGGGGCAGTTCTTC.

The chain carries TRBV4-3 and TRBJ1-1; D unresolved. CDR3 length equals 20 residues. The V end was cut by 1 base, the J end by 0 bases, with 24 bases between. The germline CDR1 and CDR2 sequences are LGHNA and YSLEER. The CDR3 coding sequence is TGCGCCAGCAGCCAAGGACCTTATTGGTCCGAGAGGACTATGAACACTGAAGCTTTCTTT. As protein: CASSQGPYWSERTMNTEAFF.

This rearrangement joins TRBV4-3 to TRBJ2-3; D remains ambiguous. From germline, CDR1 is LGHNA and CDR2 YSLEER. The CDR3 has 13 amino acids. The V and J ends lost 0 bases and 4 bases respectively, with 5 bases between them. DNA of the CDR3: TGCGCCAGCAGCCAAGATATCGCAGATACGCAGTATTTT. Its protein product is CASSQDIADTQYF.

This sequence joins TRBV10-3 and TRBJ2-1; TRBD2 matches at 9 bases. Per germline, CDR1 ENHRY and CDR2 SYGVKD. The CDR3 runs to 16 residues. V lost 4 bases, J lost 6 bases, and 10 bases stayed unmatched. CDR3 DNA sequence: TGTGCCATCAGTGGAAGGGCGGGAGGGCCTATCAATGAGCAGTTCTTC. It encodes CAISGRAGGPINEQFF.

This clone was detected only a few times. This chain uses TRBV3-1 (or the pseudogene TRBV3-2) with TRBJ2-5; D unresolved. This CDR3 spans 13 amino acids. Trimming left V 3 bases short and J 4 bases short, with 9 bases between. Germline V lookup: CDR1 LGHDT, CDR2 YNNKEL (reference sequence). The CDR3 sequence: CASSQTNRETQYF. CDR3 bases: TGTGCCAGCAGCCAGACAAACAGAGAGACCCAGTACTTC.

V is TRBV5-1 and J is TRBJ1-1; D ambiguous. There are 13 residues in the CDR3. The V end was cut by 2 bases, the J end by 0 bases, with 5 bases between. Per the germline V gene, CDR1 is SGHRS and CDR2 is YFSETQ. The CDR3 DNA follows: TGCGCCAGCAGCTTCGTAGTGAACACTGAAGCTTTCTTT. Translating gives CASSFVVNTEAFF.

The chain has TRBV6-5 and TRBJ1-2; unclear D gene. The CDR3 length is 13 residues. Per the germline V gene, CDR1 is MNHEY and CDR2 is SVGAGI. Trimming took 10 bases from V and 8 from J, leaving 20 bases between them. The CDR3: CATIGLREIGYTF. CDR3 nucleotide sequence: TGTGCCACCATAGGACTTAGGGAAATAGGCTACACCTTC.

The CDR3 region is CASSPLTGVNTGELFF. The CDR3, as DNA: TGCGCCAGCAGCCCACTGACAGGGGTGAACACCGGGGAGCTGTTTTTT. This chain connects TRBV5-1 to TRBJ2-2; 8 bases agree with TRBD1. CDR1 is SGHRS and CDR2 is YFSETQ in the germline V gene. The length of the CDR3 is 16 residues. With 4 bases clipped from V and 1 base from J, the junction kept 6 bases outside the gene matches.

CDR3 amino acids: CAWSFPSISTDTQYF. CDR3 in DNA: TGTGCCTGGAGTTTTCCTTCTATTAGCACAGATACGCAGTATTTT. This chain uses TRBV30 with TRBJ2-3; D not certain. The V gene lost 2 bases and the J gene lost 0 bases, with 12 bases spanning the gap. There are 15 residues in the CDR3. Per the germline V gene, CDR1 is GTSNPN and CDR2 is SVGIG (reference sequence).

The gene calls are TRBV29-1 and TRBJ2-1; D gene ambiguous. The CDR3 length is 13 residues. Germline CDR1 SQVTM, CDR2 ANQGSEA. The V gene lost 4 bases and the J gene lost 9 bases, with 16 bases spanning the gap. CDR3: CSVVYLRRPEQFF. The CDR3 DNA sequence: TGCAGCGTTGTCTACCTCCGCCGCCCTGAGCAGTTCTTC.

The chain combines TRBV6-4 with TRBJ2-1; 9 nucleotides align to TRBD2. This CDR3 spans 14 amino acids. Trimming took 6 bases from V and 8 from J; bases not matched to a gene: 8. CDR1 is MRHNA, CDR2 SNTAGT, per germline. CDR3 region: CASSRVAGVHEQFF. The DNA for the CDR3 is TGTGCCAGCAGCCGTGTAGCGGGAGTTCATGAGCAGTTCTTC.

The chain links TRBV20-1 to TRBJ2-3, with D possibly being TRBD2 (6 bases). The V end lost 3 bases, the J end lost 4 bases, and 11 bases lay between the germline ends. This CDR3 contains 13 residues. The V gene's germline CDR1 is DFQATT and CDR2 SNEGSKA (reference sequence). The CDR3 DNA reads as TGCAGTGCTAGTGAGCGGGCTTCAGATACGCAGTATTTT. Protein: CSASERASDTQYF.

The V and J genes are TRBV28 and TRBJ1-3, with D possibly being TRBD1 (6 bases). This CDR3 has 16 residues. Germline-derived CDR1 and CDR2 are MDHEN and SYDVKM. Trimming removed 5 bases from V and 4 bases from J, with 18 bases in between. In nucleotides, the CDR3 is TGTGCCAGCAGTATCTACAGGGCCCTAAGGGGAAACACCATATATTTT. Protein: CASSIYRALRGNTIYF.

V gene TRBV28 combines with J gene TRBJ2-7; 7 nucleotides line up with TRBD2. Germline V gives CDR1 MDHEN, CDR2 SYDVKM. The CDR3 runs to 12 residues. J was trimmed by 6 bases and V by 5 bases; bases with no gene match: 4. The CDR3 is CASSGAGREQYF. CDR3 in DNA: TGTGCCAGCAGTGGAGCGGGGCGCGAGCAGTACTTC.

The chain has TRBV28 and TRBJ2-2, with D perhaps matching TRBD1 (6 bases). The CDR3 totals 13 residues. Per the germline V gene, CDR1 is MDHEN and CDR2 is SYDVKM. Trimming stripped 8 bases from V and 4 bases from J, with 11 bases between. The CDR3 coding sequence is TGTGCCAGCTTTGTAGGGGGCACCGGGGAGCTGTTTTTT. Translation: CASFVGGTGELFF.

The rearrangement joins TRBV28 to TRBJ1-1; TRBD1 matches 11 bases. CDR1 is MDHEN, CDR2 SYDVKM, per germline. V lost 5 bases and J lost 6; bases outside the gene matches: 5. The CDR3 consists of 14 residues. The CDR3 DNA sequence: TGTGCCAGCAGTCGGACAGGGGGCTGGGCTGAAGCTTTCTTT. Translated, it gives CASSRTGGWAEAFF.

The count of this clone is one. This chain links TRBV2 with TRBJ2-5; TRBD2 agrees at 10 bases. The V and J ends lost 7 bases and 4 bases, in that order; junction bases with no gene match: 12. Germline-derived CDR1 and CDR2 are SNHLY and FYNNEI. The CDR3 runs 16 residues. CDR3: CASKGGLAGVRETQYF. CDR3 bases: TGTGCCAGCAAGGGCGGGCTAGCGGGAGTAAGAGAGACCCAGTACTTC.

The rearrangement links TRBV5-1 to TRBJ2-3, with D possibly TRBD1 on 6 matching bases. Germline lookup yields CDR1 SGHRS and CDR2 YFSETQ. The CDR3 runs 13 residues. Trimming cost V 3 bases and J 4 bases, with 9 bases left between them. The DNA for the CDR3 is TGCGCCAGCAGCTGGGACACAGCAGATACGCAGTATTTT. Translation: CASSWDTADTQYF.

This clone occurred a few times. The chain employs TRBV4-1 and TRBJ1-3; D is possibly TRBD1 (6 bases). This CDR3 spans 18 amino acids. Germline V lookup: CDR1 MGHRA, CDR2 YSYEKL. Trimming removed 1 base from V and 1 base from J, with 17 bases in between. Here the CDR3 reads CASSQGPGLRGSGNTIYF. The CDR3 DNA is TGCGCCAGCAGCCAAGGACCGGGCCTAAGGGGGTCTGGAAACACCATATATTTT.

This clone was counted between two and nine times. The CDR3 nucleotides are TGTGCCAGCAGCCCCCAACTAGCGGGTACCTCCTACGAGCAGTACTTC. Protein: CASSPQLAGTSYEQYF. This rearrangement joins TRBV7-2 to TRBJ2-7; TRBD2 matches 9 bases. The germline CDR1 and CDR2 sequences are SGHTA and FQGNSA. V shed 5 bases, J shed 0 bases, and the junction held 8 bases outside the gene matches. The CDR3 has 16 residues. Full variable domain (rest looked up from reference TRBV7-2 and TRBJ2-7): GAGVSQSPSNKVTEKGKDVELRCDPISGHTALYWYRQSLGQGLEFLIYFQGNSAPDKSGLPSDRFSAERTGGSVSTLTIQRTQQEDSAVYLCASSPQLAGTSYEQYFGPGTRLTVT.

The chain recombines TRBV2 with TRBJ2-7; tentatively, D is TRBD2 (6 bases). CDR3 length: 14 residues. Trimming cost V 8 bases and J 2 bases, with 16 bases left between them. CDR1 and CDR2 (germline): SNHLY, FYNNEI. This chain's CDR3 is CASQSGRGTYEQYF. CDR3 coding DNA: TGTGCCAGCCAGTCGGGACGGGGGACCTACGAGCAGTACTTC.

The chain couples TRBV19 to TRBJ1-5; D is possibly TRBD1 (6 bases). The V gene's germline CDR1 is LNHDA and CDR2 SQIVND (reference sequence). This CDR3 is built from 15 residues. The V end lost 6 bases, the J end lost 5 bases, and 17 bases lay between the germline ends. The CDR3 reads CASSRTTGQYQPQHF. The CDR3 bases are TGTGCCAGTAGCCGTACTACAGGGCAATATCAGCCCCAGCATTTT. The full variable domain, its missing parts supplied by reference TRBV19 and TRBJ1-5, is DGGITQSPKYLFRKEGQNVTLSCEQNLNHDAMYWYRQDPGQGLRLIYYSQIVNDFQKGDIAEGYSVSREKKESFPLTVTSAQKNPTAFYLCASSRTTGQYQPQHFGDGTRLSIL.

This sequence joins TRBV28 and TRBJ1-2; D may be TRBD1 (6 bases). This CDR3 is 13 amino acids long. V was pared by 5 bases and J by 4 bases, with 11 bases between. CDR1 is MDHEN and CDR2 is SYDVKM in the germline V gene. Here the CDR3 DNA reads TGTGCCAGCAGTACCGGGACATTCTATGGCTACACCTTC. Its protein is CASSTGTFYGYTF.